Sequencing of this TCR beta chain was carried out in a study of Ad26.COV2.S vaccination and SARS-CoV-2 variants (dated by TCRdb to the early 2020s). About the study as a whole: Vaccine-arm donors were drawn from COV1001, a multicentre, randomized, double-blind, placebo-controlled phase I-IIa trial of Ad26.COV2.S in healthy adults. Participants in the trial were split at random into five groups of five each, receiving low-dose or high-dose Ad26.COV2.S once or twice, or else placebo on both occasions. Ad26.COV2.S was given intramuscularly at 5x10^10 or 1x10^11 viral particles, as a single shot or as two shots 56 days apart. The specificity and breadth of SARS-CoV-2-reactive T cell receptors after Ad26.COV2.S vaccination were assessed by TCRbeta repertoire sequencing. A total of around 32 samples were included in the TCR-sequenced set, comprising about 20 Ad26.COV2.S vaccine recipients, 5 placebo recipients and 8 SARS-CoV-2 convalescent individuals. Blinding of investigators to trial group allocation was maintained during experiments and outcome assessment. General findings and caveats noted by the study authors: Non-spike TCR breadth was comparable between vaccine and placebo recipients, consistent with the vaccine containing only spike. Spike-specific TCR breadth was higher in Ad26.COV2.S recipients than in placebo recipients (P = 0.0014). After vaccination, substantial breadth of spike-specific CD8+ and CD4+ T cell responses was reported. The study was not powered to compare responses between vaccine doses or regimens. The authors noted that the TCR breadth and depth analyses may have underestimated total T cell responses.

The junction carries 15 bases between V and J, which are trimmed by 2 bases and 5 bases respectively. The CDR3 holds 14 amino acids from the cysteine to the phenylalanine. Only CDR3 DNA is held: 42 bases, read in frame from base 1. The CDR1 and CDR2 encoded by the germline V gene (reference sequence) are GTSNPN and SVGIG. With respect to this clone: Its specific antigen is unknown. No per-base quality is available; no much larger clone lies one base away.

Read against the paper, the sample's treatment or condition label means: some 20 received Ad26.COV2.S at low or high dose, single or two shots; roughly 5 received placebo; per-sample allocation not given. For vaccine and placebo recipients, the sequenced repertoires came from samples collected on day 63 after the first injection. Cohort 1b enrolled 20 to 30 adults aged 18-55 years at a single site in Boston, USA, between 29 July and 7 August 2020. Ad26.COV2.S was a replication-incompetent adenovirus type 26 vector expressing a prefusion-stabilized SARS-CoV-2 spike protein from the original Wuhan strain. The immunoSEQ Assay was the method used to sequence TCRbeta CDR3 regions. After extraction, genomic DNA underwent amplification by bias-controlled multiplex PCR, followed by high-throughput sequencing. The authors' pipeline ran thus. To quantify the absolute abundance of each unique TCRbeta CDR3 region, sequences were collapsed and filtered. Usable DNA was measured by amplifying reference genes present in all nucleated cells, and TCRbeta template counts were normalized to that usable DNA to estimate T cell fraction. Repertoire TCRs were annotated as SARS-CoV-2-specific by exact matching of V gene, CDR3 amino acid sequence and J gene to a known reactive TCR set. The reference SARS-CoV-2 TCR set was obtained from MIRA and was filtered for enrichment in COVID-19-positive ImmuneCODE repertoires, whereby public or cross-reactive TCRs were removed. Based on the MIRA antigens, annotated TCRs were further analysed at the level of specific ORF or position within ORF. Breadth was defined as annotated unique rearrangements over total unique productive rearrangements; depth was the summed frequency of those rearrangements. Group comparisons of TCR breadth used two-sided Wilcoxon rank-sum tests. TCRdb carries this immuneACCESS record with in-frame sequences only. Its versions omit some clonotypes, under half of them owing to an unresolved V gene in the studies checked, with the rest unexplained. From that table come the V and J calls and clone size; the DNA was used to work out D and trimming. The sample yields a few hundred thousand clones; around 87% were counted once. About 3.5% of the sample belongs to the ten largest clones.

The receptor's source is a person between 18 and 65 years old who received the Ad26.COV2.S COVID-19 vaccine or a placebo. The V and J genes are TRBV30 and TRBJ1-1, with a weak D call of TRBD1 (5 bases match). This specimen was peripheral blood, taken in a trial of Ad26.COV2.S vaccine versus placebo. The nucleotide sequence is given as TGTGCCTGGAGTCCCACCCTGGGGGAGACTGAAGCTTTCTTT. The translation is CAWSPTLGETEAFF.